This T cell receptor beta chain was documented in a study of cytomegalovirus exposure and HLA in healthy donors. The wider study: Previous work identified roughly 120 million unique TCR beta sequences from 150 million to 200 million T cells.

Donors showed nominal health when sampled, although they likely had unrecorded immune exposures. The CDR3 is 14 amino acids. The V and J ends lost 2 bases and 2 bases respectively, with 6 bases between them. Germline CDR1 is MNHNY and CDR2 is SVGAGI (reference sequence). Vbeta (60) and Jbeta (13) primers were used in the PCR. Libraries were prepared by immunoSEQ multiplex PCR; TCRdb keeps only in-frame clonotypes and omits some of them. The sample lists tens of thousands of clones; about 70% were seen once. This sequence was found in a woman aged 50 to 60 in good health and CMV-seropositive. The V call is TRBV6-6, the J call TRBJ1-4, with D possibly TRBD1 on 5 matching bases. The specimen was PBMCs. CDR3 nucleotide sequence: TGTGCCAGCAGTTACCAGGGCACTAATGAAAAACTGTTTTTT. This encodes CASSYQGTNEKLFF.